A single sample gave rise to the 27 T cell receptor beta chains below, sequenced in a study of spatial heterogeneity in lung cancer (dated by TCRdb to between 2017 and 2020). Interpreted using the paper, the time point label stands for: blood at routine non-recurrence follow-up after resection. Library preparation used 5' RACE. The sample was run on a NextSeq 500. TCRdb applied fastp at Q25 and MiXCR to the public reads, then kept only in-frame beta chains. Entries are consolidated by CDR3 protein sequence, retaining the most common genes and DNA. This sample lists about 36,000 distinct CDR3 sequences; roughly 7.8% were detected once. The ten largest clones represent roughly 8.8% of the sample. The starting material was PBMCs, obtained at follow-up. These receptors were taken from a male donor with early-stage non-small cell lung cancer.

This clonotype appeared many times. The V call is TRBV7-8, the J call TRBJ1-5; a weak D match, TRBD1 (6 bases). V was cut by 3 bases and J by 2 bases, with 14 bases left in between. Germline values: CDR1 SGHVS, CDR2 FQNEAQ. This CDR3 is 16 amino acids long. CDR3 amino acids: CASSLLAGDGNQPQHF. The DNA of the CDR3 is TGTGCCAGCAGCTTGTTGGCAGGGGATGGCAATCAGCCCCAGCATTTT.

The chain couples TRBV5-1 to TRBJ2-3, with unresolved D. Trimming cost V 2 bases and J 0 bases, with 7 bases left between them. CDR3 length: 14 amino acids. Germline V CDR1 and CDR2: SGHRS, YFSETQ. Here the CDR3 reads CASSLAASTDTQYF. CDR3 in DNA: TGCGCCAGCAGCTTAGCCGCCAGCACAGATACGCAGTATTTT. The full variable domain, rest sourced from reference TRBV5-1 and TRBJ2-3, is KAGVTQTPRYLIKTRGQQVTLSCSPISGHRSVSWYQQTPGQGLQFLFEYFSETQRNKGNFPGRFSGRQFSNSRSEMNVSTLELGDSALYLCASSLAASTDTQYFGPGTRLTVL.

This clonotype came up many times. The J gene is TRBJ2-7, the V gene TRBV7-9; 8 bases line up with TRBD2. This CDR3 region has 14 residues. CDR1 is SEHNR, CDR2 FQNEAQ, per germline (reference sequence). V shed 7 bases and J 2 bases; nucleotides not matched to a gene: 7. The CDR3 here is CASTAAGAPYEQYF. As DNA, the CDR3 is TGTGCCAGCACCGCAGCGGGGGCACCCTACGAGCAGTACTTC.

This clonotype appeared a few times. The V and J genes are TRBV12-3 or TRBV12-4 and TRBJ2-1, with 7 bases matching TRBD2. V was pared by 6 bases and J by 6 bases, with 5 bases of the junction left unmatched. The CDR3 has 13 residues. CDR3 region: CASRLGGGNEQFF. In nucleotides, the CDR3 is TGTGCCAGCAGGCTGGGGGGGGGCAATGAGCAGTTCTTC.

By proportion, this clonotype is medium-sized. J is TRBJ1-5 and V is TRBV6-5; 9 nucleotides match TRBD1. From germline, CDR1 is MNHEY and CDR2 SVGAGI. This CDR3 comprises 15 residues. With 5 bases clipped from V and 6 bases from J, the junction kept 8 bases outside the gene matches. The chain's CDR3 is CASSPGQGLGQPQHF. CDR3 bases: TGTGCCAGCAGTCCGGGACAGGGATTGGGTCAGCCCCAGCATTTT.

The chain recombines TRBV6-1 with TRBJ2-7, with TRBD2 matching over 7 bases. V lost 7 bases and J lost 3; bases outside the gene matches: 9. The germline V gene encodes CDR1 MNHNS and CDR2 SASEGT. This CDR3 contains 14 residues. The CDR3 DNA reads as TGTGCCAGCAACCCCGGGGGGATCTTCTACGAGCAGTACTTC. The encoded protein is CASNPGGIFYEQYF.

The chain recombines TRBV3-1 with TRBJ2-1, with D perhaps matching TRBD2 (7 bases). Trimming took 6 bases from V and 8 from J, leaving 20 bases between them. Germline assignment: CDR1 LGHDT and CDR2 YNNKEL (reference sequence). The CDR3 length is 15 residues. The CDR3 DNA follows: TGTGCCAGCAGGCCCCTGGCGGGGGCCCCTGATGAGCAGTTCTTC. Its protein is CASRPLAGAPDEQFF.

Many counts were recorded for this clonotype. This sequence joins TRBV5-1 and TRBJ1-1; tentatively, D is TRBD1 (5 bases). This CDR3 comprises 15 residues. CDR1 is SGHRS and CDR2 is YFSETQ in the germline V gene. V lost 0 bases to trimming and J lost 1 base, with 10 bases between them. The DNA of the CDR3 is TGCGCCAGCAGCTTGGGGGGCTCTCCGAACACTGAAGCTTTCTTT. It encodes CASSLGGSPNTEAFF. The full variable domain, rest sourced from reference TRBV5-1 and TRBJ1-1, is KAGVTQTPRYLIKTRGQQVTLSCSPISGHRSVSWYQQTPGQGLQFLFEYFSETQRNKGNFPGRFSGRQFSNSRSEMNVSTLELGDSALYLCASSLGGSPNTEAFFGQGTRLTVV.

This clonotype was observed many times. V is TRBV29-1 and J is TRBJ1-2; D is possibly TRBD1 (6 bases). The CDR3 has 14 amino acids. Germline lookup yields CDR1 SQVTM and CDR2 ANQGSEA. V was clipped by 4 bases and J by 1 base, with 13 bases between them. CDR3 in DNA: TGCAGCGTTGTTGGGGGCTACTATAACTATGGCTACACCTTC. It translates to CSVVGGYYNYGYTF.

The table lists this clonotype with many counts. The V call is TRBV27, the J call TRBJ2-6, with D unresolved. The CDR3 totals 13 residues. The ends were cut back, 3 bases at V and 3 bases at J, with 3 bases in the middle. CDR1 is MNHEY and CDR2 is SMNVEV in the germline V gene (reference sequence). The CDR3, as DNA: TGTGCCAGCAGTTTGGGTGGGGCCAACGTCCTGACTTTC. Encoded protein: CASSLGGANVLTF.

At least ten counts were recorded for this clonotype. V and J are TRBV7-2 and TRBJ1-1, with 7 bases matching TRBD1. Trimming took 5 bases from V and 5 from J; bases not matched to a gene: 8. The CDR3 is made up of 14 amino acids. The germline gives CDR1 SGHTA, CDR2 FQGNSA. The CDR3 spells CASSPGGGWTEAFF. For the CDR3, the DNA is TGTGCCAGCAGCCCAGGGGGGGGTTGGACTGAAGCTTTCTTT.

Many counts were recorded for this clonotype. V gene TRBV13 combines with J gene TRBJ2-5, with 9 bases that match TRBD2. CDR1 and CDR2 from the germline V gene are PRHDT and FYEKMQ (reference sequence). V dropped 4 bases and J dropped 1; count of bases not matched to a gene: 7. The CDR3 runs 16 residues. The CDR3 nucleotides are TGTGCCAGCAGCTACGGGCGACTAGCGGCCCAAGAGACCCAGTACTTC. Protein: CASSYGRLAAQETQYF.

This clonotype was found many times. The V and J genes are TRBV7-2 and TRBJ1-5, with 9 nucleotides matching TRBD1. The germline V gene has CDR1 SGHTA and CDR2 FQGNSA. The CDR3 has 15 residues. V shed 4 bases and J 2 bases; nucleotides not matched to a gene: 3. CDR3 in amino acids: CASSYTGGGNQPQHF. In nucleotides, the CDR3 is TGTGCCAGCAGCTATACAGGGGGCGGCAATCAGCCCCAGCATTTT.

This clonotype was counted ten times or more. V and J are TRBV5-1 and TRBJ2-3; the D is unclear. There are 13 residues in the CDR3. The germline V and J ends were trimmed by 6 bases and 1 base, with 9 bases remaining between them. Germline loops: CDR1 SGHRS, CDR2 YFSETQ. The CDR3 DNA reads as TGCGCCAGCACGTGGGATGGCACAGATACGCAGTATTTT. This translates into CASTWDGTDTQYF.

This clonotype showed up many times. The V call is TRBV7-9, the J call TRBJ1-1, with D unclear. CDR1 is SEHNR and CDR2 is FQNEAQ in the germline V gene (reference sequence). This CDR3 comprises 12 residues. V lost 3 bases, J lost 4 bases, and 6 bases lay in between. The CDR3 spells CASSFAGTEAFF. In DNA, the CDR3 is TGTGCCAGCAGCTTTGCGGGCACTGAAGCTTTCTTT.

With regard to this clonotype: A single base separates this from a much larger clone, so it may be a read error. The rearrangement joins TRBV19 to TRBJ2-1; TRBD2 aligns across 13 bases. CDR1 is LNHDA, CDR2 SQIVND, per germline (reference sequence). This CDR3 region has 16 residues. CDR3 in DNA: TGTGGCAGTAGTCTCCCACTAGCGGGGGGGCCGGGTGAGCAGTTCTTC. This translates into CGSSLPLAGGPGEQFF.

This clonotype was seen at least ten times. CDR3 DNA sequence: TGTGCCAGCAGCGTTGACTGGGGGAACCCTTCCTACGAGCAGTACTTC. This translates into CASSVDWGNPSYEQYF. V gene TRBV9 combines with J gene TRBJ2-7; D could derive from TRBD1 or TRBD2 (5 bases each). CDR1 and CDR2 (germline): SGDLS, YYNGEE. This CDR3 has 16 amino acids. The V gene lost 2 bases and the J gene lost 1 base, with 16 bases spanning the gap. The variable domain in full, with the rest retrieved from reference TRBV9 and TRBJ2-7, is DSGVTQTPKHLITATGQRVTLRCSPRSGDLSVYWYQQSLDQGLQFLIQYYNGEERAKGNILERFSAQQFPDLHSELNLSSLELGDSALYFCASSVDWGNPSYEQYFGPGTRLTVT.

There are many counts of this clonotype. The gene calls are TRBV4-1 and TRBJ2-3, with D maybe TRBD1 (6 bases). Trimming removed 0 bases from V and 2 bases from J, with 18 bases in between. The CDR3 runs 18 residues. Germline CDR1 MGHRA, CDR2 YSYEKL. In nucleotides, the CDR3 is TGCGCCAGCAGCCAAGAGGGGATGGGGGCAGGGATCACAGATACGCAGTATTTT. It yields the protein CASSQEGMGAGITDTQYF.

This clonotype was detected many times. V usage is TRBV6-1 and J usage is TRBJ1-5; 12 bases are shared with TRBD1. The germline CDR1 and CDR2 sequences are MNHNS and SASEGT. After removal of 5 bases from V and 5 bases from J, the junction contained 13 bases not matched to a gene. This CDR3 has 18 residues. CDR3 loop: CASSRPTGQGATDQPQHF. Here the CDR3 DNA reads TGTGCCAGCAGTAGACCAACGGGACAGGGGGCCACCGATCAGCCCCAGCATTTT.

This clonotype was counted ten times or more. The chain carries TRBV7-9 and TRBJ1-2, with no clear D. Germline CDR1 reads SEHNR; CDR2 reads FQNEAQ (reference sequence). The CDR3 consists of 13 residues. V was cut by 2 bases and J by 8 bases, with 12 bases left in between. DNA of the CDR3: TGTGCCAGCAGCTTATTTTCGCCTGGGGGCTACACCTTC. As protein: CASSLFSPGGYTF.

The chain joins TRBV10-3 to TRBJ2-3, with D uncertain. This CDR3 comprises 16 residues. V lost 0 bases and J lost 0, with 10 bases in between. CDR1 is ENHRY and CDR2 is SYGVKD in the germline V gene. CDR3 nucleotides: TGTGCCATCAGTGAGTCCATATTAGCCAGCACAGATACGCAGTATTTT. It yields the protein CAISESILASTDTQYF.

This clonotype occurred many times. The chain links TRBV24-1 to TRBJ2-1, with D perhaps matching TRBD1 (6 bases). Germline V lookup: CDR1 KGHDR, CDR2 SFDVKD. Trimming pared 9 bases from V and 4 bases from J, leaving 6 bases between. This CDR3 spans 11 amino acids. The CDR3 DNA is TGTGCCACCGGACAGTACAATGAGCAGTTCTTC. It yields the protein CATGQYNEQFF.

This clonotype was found a few times. The V gene is TRBV9, the J gene TRBJ2-2; 8 bases are shared with TRBD2. Trimming took 4 bases from V and 6 from J; bases not matched to a gene: 11. The CDR3 contains 16 residues. The germline V gene has CDR1 SGDLS and CDR2 YYNGEE. The CDR3 region has the DNA TGTGCCAGCAGCCCCCGGGAGGGTGCTGGAGCCGGGGAGCTGTTTTTT. This translates into CASSPREGAGAGELFF.

This clonotype was picked up many times. The J gene is TRBJ2-1, the V gene TRBV25-1; no reliable D call. Germline lookup yields CDR1 MGHDK and CDR2 SYGVNS. V was shortened by 0 bases and J by 10 bases, with 10 bases between the two germline ends. The CDR3 covers 13 residues. DNA of the CDR3: TGTGCCAGCAGTGAATATGGGCGCCAGGAGCAGTTCTTC. Translating gives CASSEYGRQEQFF.

This clonotype was counted at least ten times. The J gene is TRBJ2-5, the V gene TRBV5-5; D unresolved. Looked up from germline, CDR1 is SGHKS and CDR2 is YYEKEE (reference sequence). The V and J ends lost 1 base and 5 bases respectively, with 3 bases between them. The CDR3 is made up of 11 amino acids. In DNA form, the CDR3 reads TGTGCCAGCAGCTTGCTGGAGACCCAGTACTTC. Translated, it gives CASSLLETQYF.

The chain couples TRBV5-1 to TRBJ2-2; D not resolved. V was trimmed by 2 bases and J by 1 base, leaving 6 bases between them. Germline V gives CDR1 SGHRS, CDR2 YFSETQ. The CDR3 consists of 14 residues. The DNA for the CDR3 is TGCGCCAGCAGCTTTGCGCAGAACACCGGGGAGCTGTTTTTT. Translating it yields CASSFAQNTGELFF.

The chain employs TRBV5-4 and TRBJ2-7, with a possible D match to TRBD1 (6 bases). Germline V gene lookup returns CDR1 SGHNT and CDR2 YYREEE (reference sequence). The CDR3 runs 16 residues. V lost 0 bases, J lost 2 bases, and 15 bases lay in between. The CDR3 DNA reads TGTGCCAGCAGCTTGGGGGGGCAACAAGCAGCCTACGAGCAGTACTTC. Translated: CASSLGGQQAAYEQYF. Using reference TRBV5-4 and TRBJ2-7 for the parts outside the CDR3, the full variable domain is ETGVTQSPTHLIKTRGQQVTLRCSSQSGHNTVSWYQQALGQGPQFIFQYYREEENGRGNFPPRFSGLQFPNYSSELNVNALELDDSALYLCASSLGGQQAAYEQYFGPGTRLTVT.